This T cell receptor (beta chain) was documented in a study of blood T cell repertoires in COVID-19. Study information: The analysed material was cDNA or gDNA that came from T cells, B-cell-depleted T cells, or PBMCs.

The protocol was immunoSEQ multiplex PCR, while the TCRdb copy is restricted to in-frame clones and leaves out a portion. This table holds about 150,000 clones, roughly 84% found once. The CDR3 contains 15 residues. Trimming left V 6 bases short and J 5 bases short, with 17 bases between. Germline lookup yields CDR1 MNHEY and CDR2 SMNVEV (reference sequence). In Seattle, patients joined the study during active infection and were tracked longitudinally. This clonotype was obtained from a man in his sixties with COVID-19, enrolled during active disease. This chain links TRBV27 with TRBJ1-5, with a weak D call TRBD1 (6 bases). Sequencing input: peripheral blood. In DNA form, the CDR3 reads TGTGCCAGCAGGAAAGGCCAGGGGCGGTATCAGCCCCAGCATTTT. Translating gives CASRKGQGRYQPQHF.